Listed below are T cell receptor beta chains from one sample, sequenced in a study of T cell changes during pregnancy in multiple sclerosis. Only in-frame clones appear in the TCRdb table, and some are missing; sequencing was by immunoSEQ multiplex PCR. Of around 130,000 clones listed, under 95% are singletons. The source material was peripheral blood, sampled before pregnancy. The receptors here all came from a female donor with multiple sclerosis, enrolled in a pregnancy study. The CDR3 runs from the conserved cysteine through the conserved F or W. The D gene is left open where the match is weak. Size is stated for part of the rows, as once, few or many counts, or as a class when the clone is expanded.

size	V	D	J	CDR3	DNA
.	TRBV5-1	.	TRBJ2-6	CASSLTGFPGANVLTF	TGCGCCAGCAGCTTGACGGGATTCCCCGGGGCCAACGTCCTGACTTTC
.	TRBV30	.	TRBJ1-3	CAWNPTGLSGNTIYF	TGTGCCTGGAATCCTACAGGGTTGTCTGGAAACACCATATATTTT
.	TRBV19	.	TRBJ1-5	CASSILQANQPQHF	TGTGCCAGTAGTATCCTGCAGGCTAATCAGCCCCAGCATTTT
.	TRBV7-2	.	TRBJ2-7	CASSHSSAGRSYEQYF	TGTGCCAGCAGCCATTCTAGTGCGGGGCGCTCCTACGAGCAGTACTTC
.	TRBV7-9	.	TRBJ1-3	CASSFNSGNTIYF	TGTGCCAGCAGCTTCAACTCTGGAAACACCATATATTTT
.	TRBV4-1	.	TRBJ1-5	CASSLLDGSNQPQHF	TGCGCCAGCAGCCTCCTAGACGGTAGCAATCAGCCCCAGCATTTT
.	TRBV6-1	.	TRBJ2-1	CASSPDRVYNEQFF	TGTGCCAGCAGTCCCGACAGAGTATACAATGAGCAGTTCTTC
.	TRBV2	TRBD1	TRBJ1-2	CASRGQGATGYTF	TGTGCCAGCAGGGGACAGGGGGCGACTGGCTACACCTTC
few	TRBV5-6	TRBD1	TRBJ1-6	CASSLRQGKGMRNSPLHF	TGTGCCAGCAGCTTGAGACAGGGGAAGGGAATGAGGAATTCACCCCTCCACTTT
.	TRBV9	TRBD1	TRBJ1-4	CASSVGRGALNEKLFF	TGTGCCAGCAGCGTAGGCAGGGGGGCCCTTAATGAAAAACTGTTTTTT
.	TRBV6-5	TRBD1	TRBJ2-3	CASSYRSGGNTDTQYF	TGTGCCAGCAGTTATCGGTCAGGGGGTAACACAGATACGCAGTATTTT
.	TRBV5-1	.	TRBJ2-1	CASRSTGLYDPNEQFF	TGCGCCAGCAGATCTACCGGACTGTATGATCCCAATGAGCAGTTCTTC
.	TRBV10-3	TRBD2	TRBJ2-7	CATGAGDEQYF	TGTGCCACCGGGGCGGGGGACGAGCAGTACTTC
once	TRBV7-2	TRBD1	TRBJ1-1	CAGGLGGGTQAFF	TGTGCCGGGGGACTAGGGGGCGGGACCCAAGCTTTCTTT
.	TRBV5-1	.	TRBJ2-5	CASSGGRGETQYF	TGCGCCAGCAGCGGGGGCCGGGGAGAGACCCAGTACTTC
.	TRBV27	.	TRBJ2-3	CARVPPSPTDTQYF	TGTGCCAGAGTCCCTCCTAGCCCCACAGATACGCAGTATTTT